Described below is a single TCR beta chain sequence and its context. Its antigen is as yet unknown. The data stem from a study of graft-versus-host responses after intestinal transplantation. The wider study: Recipients underwent multivisceral, liver-intestinal, or isolated intestinal transplants. Induction with anti-thymocyte globulin, then tacrolimus and steroids for around three years, was given to all recipients.

Measured with immunoSEQ multiplex PCR; TCRdb has only the in-frame clones, and not every one. The sample records about 86,000 clones, 83% being singletons. Study observations and caveats: The authors found GvH clones in recipient marrow, some appearing first in ileum or blood.

CDR1 is SGHVS and CDR2 is FNYEAQ in the germline V gene. CDR3 size: 15 residues. The V segment lost 5 bases and the J segment 2 bases; nucleotides outside the gene matches: 5. The V call is TRBV7-6, the J call TRBJ2-1; 8 positions agree with TRBD2. The receptor's source is a human donor who received an intestinal transplant. Source: unstimulated CD8+ T cells sorted from spleen or lymph node cells, taken before intestinal transplant. The CDR3 spells CASSLSGRPYNEQFF. The CDR3 coding sequence is TGTGCCAGCAGCCTCAGCGGGAGACCCTACAATGAGCAGTTCTTC.